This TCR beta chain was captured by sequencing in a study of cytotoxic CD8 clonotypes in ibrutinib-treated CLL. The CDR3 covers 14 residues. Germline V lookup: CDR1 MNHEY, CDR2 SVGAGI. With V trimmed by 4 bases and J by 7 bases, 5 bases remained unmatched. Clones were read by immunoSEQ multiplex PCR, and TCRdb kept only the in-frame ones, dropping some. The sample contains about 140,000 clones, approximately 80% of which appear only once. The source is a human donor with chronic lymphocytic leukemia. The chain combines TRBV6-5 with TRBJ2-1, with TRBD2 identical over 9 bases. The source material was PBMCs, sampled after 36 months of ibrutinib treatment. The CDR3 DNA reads TGTGCCAGCAGTTGGGCGGGGGGGCTAAATGAGCAGTTCTTC. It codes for CASSWAGGLNEQFF.